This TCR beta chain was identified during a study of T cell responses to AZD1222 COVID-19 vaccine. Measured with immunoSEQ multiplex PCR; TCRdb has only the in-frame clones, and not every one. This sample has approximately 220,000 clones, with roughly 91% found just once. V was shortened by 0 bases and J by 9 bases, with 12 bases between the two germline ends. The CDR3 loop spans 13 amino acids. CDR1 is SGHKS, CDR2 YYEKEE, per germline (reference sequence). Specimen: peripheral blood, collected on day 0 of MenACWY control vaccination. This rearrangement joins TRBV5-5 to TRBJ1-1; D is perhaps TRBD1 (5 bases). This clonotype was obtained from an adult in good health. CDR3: CASSLGAGLQAFF. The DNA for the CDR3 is TGTGCCAGCAGCTTGGGCGCAGGGCTTCAAGCTTTCTTT.